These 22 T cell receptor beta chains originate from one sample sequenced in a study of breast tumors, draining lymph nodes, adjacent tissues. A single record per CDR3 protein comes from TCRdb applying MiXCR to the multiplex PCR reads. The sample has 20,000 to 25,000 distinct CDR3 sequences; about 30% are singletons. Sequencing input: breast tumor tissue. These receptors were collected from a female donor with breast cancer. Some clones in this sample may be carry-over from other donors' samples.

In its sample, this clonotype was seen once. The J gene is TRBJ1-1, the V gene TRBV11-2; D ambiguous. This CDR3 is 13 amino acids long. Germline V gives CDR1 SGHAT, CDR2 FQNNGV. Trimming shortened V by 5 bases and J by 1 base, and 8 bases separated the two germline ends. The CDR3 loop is CASSPRRNTEAFF. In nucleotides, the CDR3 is TGTGCCAGCAGCCCCAGACGGAACACTGAAGCTTTCTTT.

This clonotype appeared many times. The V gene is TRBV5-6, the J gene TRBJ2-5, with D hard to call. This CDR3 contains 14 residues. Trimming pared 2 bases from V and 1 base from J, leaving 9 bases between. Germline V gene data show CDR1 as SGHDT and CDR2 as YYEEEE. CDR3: CASSFSRGQETQYF. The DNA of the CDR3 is TGTGCCAGCAGCTTCAGCAGAGGCCAAGAGACCCAGTACTTC.

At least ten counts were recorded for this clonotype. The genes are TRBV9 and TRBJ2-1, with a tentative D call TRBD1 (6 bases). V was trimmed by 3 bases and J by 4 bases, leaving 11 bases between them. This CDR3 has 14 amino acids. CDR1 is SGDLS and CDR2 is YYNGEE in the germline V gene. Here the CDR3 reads CASSGRDNYNEQFF. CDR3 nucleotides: TGTGCCAGCAGCGGCCGGGACAATTACAATGAGCAGTTCTTC.

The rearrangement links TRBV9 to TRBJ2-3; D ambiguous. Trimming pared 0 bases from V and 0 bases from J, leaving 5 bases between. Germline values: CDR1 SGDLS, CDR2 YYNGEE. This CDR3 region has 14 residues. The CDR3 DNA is TGTGCCAGCAGCGTAGTCGGTAGCACAGATACGCAGTATTTT. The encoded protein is CASSVVGSTDTQYF.

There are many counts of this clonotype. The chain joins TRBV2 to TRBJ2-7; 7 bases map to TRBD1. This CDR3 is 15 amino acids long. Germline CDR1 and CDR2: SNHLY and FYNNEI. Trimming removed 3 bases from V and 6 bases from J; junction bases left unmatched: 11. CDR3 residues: CASSDLGAGGREQYF. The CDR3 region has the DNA TGTGCCAGCAGTGATCTAGGGGCAGGGGGACGCGAGCAGTACTTC.

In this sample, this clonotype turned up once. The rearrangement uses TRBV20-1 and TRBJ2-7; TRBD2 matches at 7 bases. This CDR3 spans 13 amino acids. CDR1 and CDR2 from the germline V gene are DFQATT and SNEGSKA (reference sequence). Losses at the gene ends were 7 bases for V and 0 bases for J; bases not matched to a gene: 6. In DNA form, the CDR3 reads TGCAGTGGCATAAGCGGGAACTCCTACGAGCAGTACTTC. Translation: CSGISGNSYEQYF.

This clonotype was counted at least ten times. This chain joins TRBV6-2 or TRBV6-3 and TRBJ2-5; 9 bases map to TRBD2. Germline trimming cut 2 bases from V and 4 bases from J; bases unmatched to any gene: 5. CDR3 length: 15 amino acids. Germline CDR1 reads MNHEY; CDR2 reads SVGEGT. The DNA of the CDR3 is TGTGCCAGCAGTTACCAAGCGGGAGGAGGAGAGACCCAGTACTTC. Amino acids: CASSYQAGGGETQYF.

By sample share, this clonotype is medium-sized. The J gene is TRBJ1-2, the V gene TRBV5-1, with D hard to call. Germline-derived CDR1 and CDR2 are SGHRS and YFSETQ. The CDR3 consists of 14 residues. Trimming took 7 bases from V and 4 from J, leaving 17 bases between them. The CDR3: CASCPLEDCYGYTF. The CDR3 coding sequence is TGCGCCAGCTGCCCCCTCGAGGACTGCTATGGCTACACCTTC.

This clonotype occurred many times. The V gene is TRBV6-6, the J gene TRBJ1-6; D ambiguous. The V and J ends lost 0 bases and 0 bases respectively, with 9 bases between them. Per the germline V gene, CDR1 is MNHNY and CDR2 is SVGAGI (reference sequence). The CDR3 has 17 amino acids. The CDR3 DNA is TGTGCCAGCAGTTACTCGACCCAGAGCTCCTATAATTCACCCCTCCACTTT. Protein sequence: CASSYSTQSSYNSPLHF.

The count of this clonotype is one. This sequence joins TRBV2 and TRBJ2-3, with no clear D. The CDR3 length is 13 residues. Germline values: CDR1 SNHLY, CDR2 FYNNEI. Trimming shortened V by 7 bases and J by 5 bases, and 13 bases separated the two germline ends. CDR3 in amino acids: CASTGQPRDTQYF. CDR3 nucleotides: TGTGCCAGCACTGGGCAGCCTAGAGATACGCAGTATTTT.

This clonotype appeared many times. The CDR3 DNA is TGTGCCAGCAGTTTAGGTCAGACAACTGCCTACGAGCAGTACTTC. It specifies CASSLGQTTAYEQYF. This chain links TRBV12-3 or TRBV12-4 with TRBJ2-7; D is undetermined. Trimming removed 1 base at V and 2 bases at J, with 12 bases between. This CDR3 comprises 15 residues.

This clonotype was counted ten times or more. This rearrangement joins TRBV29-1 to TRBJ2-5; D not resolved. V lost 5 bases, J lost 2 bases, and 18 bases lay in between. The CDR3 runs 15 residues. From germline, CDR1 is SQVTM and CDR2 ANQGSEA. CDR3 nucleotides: TGCAGCGTTAGGACCTACCTAGGGCGACAAGAGACCCAGTACTTC. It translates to CSVRTYLGRQETQYF.

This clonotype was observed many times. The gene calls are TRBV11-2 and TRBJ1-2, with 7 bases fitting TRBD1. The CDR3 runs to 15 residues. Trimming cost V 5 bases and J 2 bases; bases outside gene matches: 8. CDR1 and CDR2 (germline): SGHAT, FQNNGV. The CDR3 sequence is CASSVAPGQNYGYTF. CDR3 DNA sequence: TGTGCCAGCAGCGTAGCCCCGGGACAGAACTATGGCTACACCTTC. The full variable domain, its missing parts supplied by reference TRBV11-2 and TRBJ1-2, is EAGVAQSPRYKIIEKRQSVAFWCNPISGHATLYWYQQILGQGPKLLIQFQNNGVVDDSQLPKDRFSAERLKGVDSTLKIQPAKLEDSAVYLCASSVAPGQNYGYTFGSGTRLTVV.

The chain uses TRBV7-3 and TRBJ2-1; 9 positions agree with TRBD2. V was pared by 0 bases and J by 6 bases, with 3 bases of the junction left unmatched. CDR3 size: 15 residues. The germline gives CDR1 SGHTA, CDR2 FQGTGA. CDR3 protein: CASSLTSGSVNEQFF. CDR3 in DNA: TGTGCCAGCAGCTTAACTAGCGGGAGTGTCAATGAGCAGTTCTTC.

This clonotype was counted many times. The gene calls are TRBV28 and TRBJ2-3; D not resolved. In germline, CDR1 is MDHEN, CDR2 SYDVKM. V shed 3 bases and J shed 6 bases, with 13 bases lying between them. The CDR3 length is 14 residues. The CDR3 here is CASSFVSSEDTQYF. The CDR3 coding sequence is TGTGCCAGCAGTTTCGTTTCCAGCGAGGATACGCAGTATTTT.

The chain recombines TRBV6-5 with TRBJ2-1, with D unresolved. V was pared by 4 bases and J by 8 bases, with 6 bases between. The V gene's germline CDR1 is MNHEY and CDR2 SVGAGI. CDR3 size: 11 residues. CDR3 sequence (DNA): TGTGCCAGCAGTTCCCGGTATGAGCAGTTCTTC. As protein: CASSSRYEQFF.

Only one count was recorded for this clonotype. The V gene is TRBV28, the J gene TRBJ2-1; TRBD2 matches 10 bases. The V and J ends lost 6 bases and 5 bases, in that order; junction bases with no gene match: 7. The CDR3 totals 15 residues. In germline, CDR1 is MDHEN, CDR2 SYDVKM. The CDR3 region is CASRSIAGGDNEQFF. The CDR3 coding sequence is TGTGCCAGCAGATCTATAGCGGGAGGAGACAATGAGCAGTTCTTC.

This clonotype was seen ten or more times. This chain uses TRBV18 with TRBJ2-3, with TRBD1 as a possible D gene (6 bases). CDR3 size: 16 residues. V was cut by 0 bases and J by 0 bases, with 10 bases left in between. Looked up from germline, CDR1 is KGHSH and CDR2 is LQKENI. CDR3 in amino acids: CASSPPKTGSTDTQYF. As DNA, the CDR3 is TGTGCCAGCTCACCACCGAAAACAGGGAGCACAGATACGCAGTATTTT.

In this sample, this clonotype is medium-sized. This CDR3 is CASSGGFPNEQFF. CDR3 sequence (DNA): TGTGCCAGCAGTGGAGGGTTCCCCAATGAGCAGTTCTTC. The chain joins TRBV6-4 to TRBJ2-1; maybe TRBD2 (5 bases). Germline CDR1 reads MRHNA; CDR2 reads SNTAGT. Deletions cut 4 bases from V and 6 bases from J, with 10 bases between. This CDR3 is built from 13 residues.

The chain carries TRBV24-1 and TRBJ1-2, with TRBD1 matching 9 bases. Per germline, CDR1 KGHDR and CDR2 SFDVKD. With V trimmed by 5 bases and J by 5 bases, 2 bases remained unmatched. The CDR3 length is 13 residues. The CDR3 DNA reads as TGTGCCACCAGTGTTGGACAGGGGTATGGCTACACCTTC. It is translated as CATSVGQGYGYTF.

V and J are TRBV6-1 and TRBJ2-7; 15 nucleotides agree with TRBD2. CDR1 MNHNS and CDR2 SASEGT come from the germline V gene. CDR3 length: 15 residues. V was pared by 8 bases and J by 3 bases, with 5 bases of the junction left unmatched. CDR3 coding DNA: TGTGCCAGCGGTGGGGGACTAGCGGGGGGCTACGAGCAGTACTTC. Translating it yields CASGGGLAGGYEQYF.

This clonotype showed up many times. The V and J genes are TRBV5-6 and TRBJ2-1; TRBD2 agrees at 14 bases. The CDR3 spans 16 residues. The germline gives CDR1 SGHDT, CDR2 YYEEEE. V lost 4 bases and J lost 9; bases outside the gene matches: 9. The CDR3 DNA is TGTGCCAGCAGCCTCCCGGGACTAGCGGGAGCGGTTGAGCAGTTCTTC. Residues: CASSLPGLAGAVEQFF.